This T cell receptor beta chain was captured in a study of T cell responses to AZD1222 COVID-19 vaccine. Sequencing used immunoSEQ multiplex PCR; TCRdb keeps in-frame clones, though not all of them. There are 110,000 or so clones in the sample; approximately 86% occur only once, and 15% to 20% lies in the top ten. The CDR3 runs to 15 residues. Germline V gives CDR1 KGHSH, CDR2 LQKENI. Trimming removed 3 bases at V and 8 bases at J, with 17 bases between. Study-wide points: The reported proportion of spike-specific TCRs targeting unmutated variant regions was nearly half. Increases in Spike-specific TCR breadth and depth were seen after two AZD1222 doses. Clonal diversity may have been underestimated in mostly white British donors.

A remark on this clone: The antigen is not known.

Sequences were derived from peripheral blood, sampled 28 days after the second AZD1222 dose. The receptor was derived from an adult who received the AZD1222 COVID-19 vaccine. This chain uses TRBV18 with TRBJ1-3, with a possible D match to TRBD1 (5 bases). The CDR3 DNA is TGTGCCAGCTCACCCCCGCAGGGCTTGATGGACACCATATATTTT. Translating gives CASSPPQGLMDTIYF.